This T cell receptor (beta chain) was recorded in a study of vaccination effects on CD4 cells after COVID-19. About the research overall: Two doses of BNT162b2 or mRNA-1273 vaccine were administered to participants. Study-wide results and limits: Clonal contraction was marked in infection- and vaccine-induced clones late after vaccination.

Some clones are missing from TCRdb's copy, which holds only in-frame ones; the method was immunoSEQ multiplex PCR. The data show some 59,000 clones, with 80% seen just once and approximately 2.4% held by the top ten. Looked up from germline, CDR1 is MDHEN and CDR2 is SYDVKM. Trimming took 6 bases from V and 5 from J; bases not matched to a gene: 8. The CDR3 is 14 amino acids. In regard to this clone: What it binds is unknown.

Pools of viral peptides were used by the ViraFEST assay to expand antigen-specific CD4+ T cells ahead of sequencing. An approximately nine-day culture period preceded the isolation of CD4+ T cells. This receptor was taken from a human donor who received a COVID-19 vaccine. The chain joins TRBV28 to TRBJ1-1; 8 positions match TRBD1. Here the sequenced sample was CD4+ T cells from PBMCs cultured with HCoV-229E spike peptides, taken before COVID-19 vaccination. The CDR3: CASSQGARRTEAFF. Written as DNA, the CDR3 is TGTGCCAGCAGCCAGGGGGCGAGGAGAACTGAAGCTTTCTTT.